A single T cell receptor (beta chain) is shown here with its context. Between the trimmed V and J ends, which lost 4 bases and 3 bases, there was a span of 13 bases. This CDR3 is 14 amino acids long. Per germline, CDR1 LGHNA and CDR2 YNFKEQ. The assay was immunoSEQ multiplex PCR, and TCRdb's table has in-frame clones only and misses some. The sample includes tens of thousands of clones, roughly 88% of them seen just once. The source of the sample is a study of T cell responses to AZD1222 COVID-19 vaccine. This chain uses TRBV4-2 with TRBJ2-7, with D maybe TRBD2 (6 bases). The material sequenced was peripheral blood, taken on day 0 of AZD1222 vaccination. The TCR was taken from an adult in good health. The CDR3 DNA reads TGTGCCAGCAGCCGAGAGAGGGGACTCTACGAGCAGTACTTC. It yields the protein CASSRERGLYEQYF.